This T cell receptor (beta chain) was sequenced for a study of T cells in women clearing cervical HPV infection. Study-level findings and limits: Controls had more TRBV6-7 (0.16%) than cases (roughly 0.11%).

This table comes from immunoSEQ multiplex PCR, and its TCRdb copy is limited to in-frame clones, with some not included. Recorded for this sample: 40,000 or so clones. About this clone itself: As yet, its antigen is unknown. The CDR3 end lies 3 residues beyond the end of the read and is filled in from the germline J gene.

Germline CDR1 is KGHSH and CDR2 is LQKENI. The CDR3 runs to 16 residues. Deletions cut 3 bases from V and 5 bases from J, with 18 bases between. The chain employs TRBV18 and TRBJ2-3; D is possibly TRBD1 (5 bases). The sequence derives from a woman aged 18 to 75 with a cervical HPV16 infection that either progressed to CIN3+ or cleared (not recorded which). The sequenced material came from blood buffy coat. The part of the CDR3 DNA that was read is TGTGCCAGCTCACCCTCGGTAGCCTTAACAGGAGATACG. Translated: CASSPSVALTGDT. Given in full, the CDR3 is CASSPSVALTGDTQYF.